A single sample is the source of the 8 T cell receptor beta chains below, sequenced in a study of identical twins. Each CDR3 protein is one row after TCRdb ran MiXCR on the 5' RACE reads. Of about 530,000 distinct CDR3 sequences listed, around 22% were seen once; the top ten hold more than 0.4%. These data were likewise used in another study, on yellow fever vaccine responses in identical twins.

Sequencing used CD4+ T cells sorted from blood. The receptors originated from a woman between 18 and 29 years old in good health.

This clonotype was seen a handful of times. The chain links TRBV12-3 or TRBV12-4 to TRBJ2-7; D not certain. The CDR3 runs to 17 residues. Trimming removed 6 bases from V and 1 base from J, with 22 bases in between. The CDR3 DNA sequence: TGTGCCAGCAGACGGACGGACCCAACCTGGAGATCCTACGAGCAGTACTTC. Amino acids: CASRRTDPTWRSYEQYF.

V and J are TRBV3-1 and TRBJ1-6; D remains unclear. CDR1 LGHDT and CDR2 YNNKEL come from the germline V gene (reference sequence). The V end was cut by 1 base, the J end by 7 bases, with 8 bases between. The CDR3 consists of 14 residues. The CDR3 is CASSQGSVNSPLHF. For the CDR3, the DNA is TGTGCCAGCAGCCAAGGATCCGTGAATTCACCCCTCCACTTT. Complete variable domain (other parts from reference TRBV3-1 and TRBJ1-6): DTAVSQTPKYLVTQMGNDKSIKCEQNLGHDTMYWYKQDSKKFLKIMFSYNNKELIINETVPNRFSPKSPDKAHLNLHINSLELGDSAVYFCASSQGSVNSPLHFGNGTRLTVT.

V is TRBV12-3 or TRBV12-4 and J is TRBJ1-2; a possible D gene is TRBD1 (5 bases). The CDR3 consists of 17 residues. V gave up 4 bases and J gave up 5 bases, with 23 bases separating them. DNA of the CDR3: TGTGCCAGCAGTTCCAACCCGAACACAGGACACCTTTATGGCTACACCTTC. This codes for CASSSNPNTGHLYGYTF.

The gene calls are TRBV24-1 and TRBJ1-6, with no clear D. The CDR3 contains 14 residues. Germline CDR1 reads KGHDR; CDR2 reads SFDVKD. V was cut by 4 bases and J by 7 bases, with 10 bases left in between. The CDR3 nucleotides are TGTGCCACCAGTGAAGCCAGAATGAATTCACCCCTCCACTTT. Translated, it gives CATSEARMNSPLHF.

This clonotype came up a few times. This sequence joins TRBV7-2 and TRBJ2-2; D is possibly TRBD1 (5 bases). Germline V gene data show CDR1 as SGHTA and CDR2 as FQGNSA. The CDR3 sequence is 13 residues long. V was trimmed by 5 bases and J by 7 bases, leaving 11 bases between them. CDR3 coding DNA: TGTGCCAGCAGCGCATCAGGGCACGGGGAGCTGTTTTTT. Protein product: CASSASGHGELFF. The full variable domain, with the rest looked up from reference TRBV7-2 and TRBJ2-2, is GAGVSQSPSNKVTEKGKDVELRCDPISGHTALYWYRQSLGQGLEFLIYFQGNSAPDKSGLPSDRFSAERTGGSVSTLTIQRTQQEDSAVYLCASSASGHGELFFGEGSRLTVL.

CDR3 sequence (DNA): TGCAGTGTCAAACTACGGGCAGATACGCAGTATTTT. Residues: CSVKLRADTQYF. The chain combines TRBV20-1 with TRBJ2-3; D not resolved. Trimming left V 7 bases short and J 4 bases short, with 12 bases between. This CDR3 is built from 12 residues. Germline V gene data show CDR1 as DFQATT and CDR2 as SNEGSKA (reference sequence).

This clonotype was picked up a small number of times. The chain employs TRBV28 and TRBJ2-5; 7 bases line up with TRBD2. The germline CDR1 and CDR2 sequences are MDHEN and SYDVKM. J was trimmed by 2 bases and V by 3 bases; bases with no gene match: 9. The CDR3 has 16 residues. CDR3 nucleotide sequence: TGTGCCAGCAGTTTCCCCCCGACTAGCAGGCAAGAGACCCAGTACTTC. This gives the protein CASSFPPTSRQETQYF.

The chain combines TRBV28 with TRBJ1-2, with no clear D. Germline assignment: CDR1 MDHEN and CDR2 SYDVKM. Trimming took 3 bases from V and 5 from J, leaving 7 bases between them. The length of the CDR3 is 12 residues. The CDR3 sequence: CASSLNEYGYTF. In DNA, the CDR3 is TGTGCCAGCAGTTTGAACGAATATGGCTACACCTTC.